The present T cell receptor beta chain was sequenced within a study of vaccination effects on CD4 cells after COVID-19. Looking at the study overall: Median timing of post-vaccine samples was 72 days after the second dose. Broader study findings: Cross-reactivity with common cold coronaviruses was shown by only 1 of 255 vaccine-induced clones in healthy vaccinees.

With regard to this clone: Its antigen is as yet unknown.

After expansion with viral peptide pools in the ViraFEST assay, antigen-specific CD4+ T cells were sequenced. Culturing for 9 to 10 days preceded CD4+ T cell isolation. BNT162b2 vaccine or mRNA-1273 vaccine was given to participants in two doses. Nucleocapsid antibodies stayed negative before and after vaccination, showing no earlier SARS-CoV-2 infection. Wells of 1.8 million or so PBMC each were grown with approximately 10 IU/ml IL-2 and 9.5 to 10 ug/ml peptides. The CDR3 loop spans 13 amino acids. With V trimmed by 7 bases and J by 7 bases, 6 bases remained unmatched. Germline V gives CDR1 SNHLY, CDR2 FYNNEI. Produced via immunoSEQ multiplex PCR; TCRdb's table is partial and in-frame only. The table shows about 35,000 clones, with roughly four fifths occurring only once.

This specimen consisted of CD4+ T cells from PBMCs cultured with HCoV-NL63 spike peptides, obtained after COVID-19 vaccination. The gene calls are TRBV2 and TRBJ1-5; 8 positions agree with TRBD1. This clonotype was sampled from a human donor who received a COVID-19 vaccine. Some clones in this sample may be carry-over from other donors' samples. The CDR3 is CASTSTGAQPQHF. In DNA, the CDR3 is TGTGCCAGCACTTCGACAGGGGCCCAGCCCCAGCATTTT. Supplemented by reference TRBV2 and TRBJ1-5, the full variable domain reads EPEVTQTPSHQVTQMGQEVILRCVPISNHLYFYWYRQILGQKVEFLVSFYNNEISEKSEIFDDQFSVERPDGSNFTLKIRSTKLEDSAMYFCASTSTGAQPQHFGDGTRLSIL.